Following are 26 T cell receptor beta chains from one sample sequenced in a study of vaccination and CD4 T cells after COVID-19. Their antigen targets remain unknown. Oncomine TCR Beta short-read sequencing was applied to DNA from cultured CD4+ T cells. Genomic DNA extraction was carried out from cultured CD4+ T cells. MiXCR was run by TCRdb on the PCR reads, yielding one entry per CDR3 protein. The sample has 9,000 to 9,500 distinct CDR3 sequences; roughly a third are singletons. The treatment denotes: approximately 9-day PBMC culture with coronavirus spike peptide pools or control peptides (ViraFEST assay). CD4+ T cells that came from the unexposed donor were collected before the COVID-19 pandemic (2011-2018). Source material: CD4+ T cells from blood, cultured in vitro. These TCRs come from a human donor in good health.

The J gene is TRBJ2-7, the V gene TRBV6-5; TRBD2 agrees at 11 bases. V was clipped by 2 bases and J by 5 bases; unmatched bases: 8. The CDR3 loop spans 16 amino acids. Germline V gives CDR1 MNHEY, CDR2 SVGAGI. DNA for the CDR3: TGTGCCAGCAGTTACCGTGGGGTACTAGCGGGAGACGAGCAGTACTTC. The encoded protein is CASSYRGVLAGDEQYF.

The chain couples TRBV7-2 to TRBJ2-2, with a weak D call TRBD1 (5 bases). With 7 bases removed from V and 6 bases from J, the gap between germline ends came to 12 bases. CDR1 and CDR2 (germline): SGHTA, FQGNSA. The CDR3 loop spans 13 amino acids. In DNA form, the CDR3 reads TGTGCCAGCAACGTAGACAGTGCCGGGGAGCTGTTTTTT. This translates into CASNVDSAGELFF.

This chain connects TRBV6-5 to TRBJ1-1, with 7 nucleotides matching TRBD1. Trimming cost V 3 bases and J 8 bases; bases outside gene matches: 12. CDR3 length: 15 amino acids. Per the germline V gene, CDR1 is MNHEY and CDR2 is SVGAGI. The CDR3 spells CASSYSGQGVGEAFF. In DNA form, the CDR3 reads TGTGCCAGCAGTTATAGTGGGCAGGGGGTCGGGGAAGCTTTCTTT.

The table lists this clonotype with a few counts. The CDR3 DNA sequence: TGCAGTGCTAGAACGGACAGAGCGGGGCAGCCCCAGCATTTT. It is translated as CSARTDRAGQPQHF. V is TRBV20-1 and J is TRBJ1-5, with D possibly TRBD1 on 6 matching bases. CDR3 length: 14 residues. Germline CDR1 and CDR2: DFQATT and SNEGSKA (reference sequence). Trimming shortened V by 2 bases and J by 7 bases, and 15 bases separated the two germline ends.

The chain carries TRBV19 and TRBJ2-5, with D possibly called TRBD1 or TRBD2 (5 bases each). V shed 8 bases and J shed 1 base, with 14 bases lying between them. Germline CDR1 and CDR2: LNHDA and SQIVND (reference sequence). This CDR3 region has 14 residues. CDR3 region: CASAFRGPQETQYF. In nucleotides, the CDR3 is TGTGCCAGTGCCTTCCGGGGACCCCAAGAGACCCAGTACTTC.

This chain uses TRBV29-1 with TRBJ2-7, with unresolved D. V was shortened by 5 bases and J by 0 bases, with 11 bases between the two germline ends. The length of the CDR3 is 13 residues. Looked up from germline, CDR1 is SQVTM and CDR2 is ANQGSEA. CDR3 amino acids: CSVIPKSSYEQYF. The DNA for the CDR3 is TGCAGCGTTATCCCCAAGAGCTCCTACGAGCAGTACTTC.

This clonotype has just a few counts. The V call is TRBV4-1, the J call TRBJ2-7; possible D gene TRBD2, 5 bases. Germline CDR1 and CDR2: MGHRA and YSYEKL. V was pared by 4 bases and J by 4 bases, with 17 bases between. The CDR3 consists of 15 residues. CDR3 in DNA: TGCGCCAGCAGCCGCGTAGCCGGGGAAGGTTACGAGCAGTACTTC. Translation: CASSRVAGEGYEQYF.

By share, this clonotype counts as large (0.1 to 1%). The rearrangement joins TRBV6-5 to TRBJ2-7, with 11 bases aligning to TRBD1. The ends lost 2 bases at V and 2 bases at J; junction bases unmatched: 8. Germline V gene lookup returns CDR1 MNHEY and CDR2 SVGAGI. This CDR3 spans 17 amino acids. CDR3 protein: CASSYPGPGQGAYEQYF. In DNA, the CDR3 is TGTGCCAGCAGTTACCCGGGACCGGGACAGGGGGCCTACGAGCAGTACTTC.

This clonotype is a singleton in its sample. This chain uses TRBV28 with TRBJ2-7; D not resolved. The V end was cut by 2 bases, the J end by 2 bases, with 7 bases between. CDR1 is MDHEN, CDR2 SYDVKM, per germline. The CDR3 extends over 13 amino acids. DNA for the CDR3: TGTGCCAGCAGTTTACAGCGAGCCTACGAGCAGTACTTC. Encoded protein: CASSLQRAYEQYF.

CDR3: CASSYRGNTEAFF. DNA for the CDR3: TGTGCCAGCAGCTACAGGGGTAACACTGAAGCTTTCTTT. The rearrangement links TRBV7-9 to TRBJ1-1; 7 bases agree with TRBD1. The CDR3 covers 13 residues. V lost 4 bases, J lost 2 bases, and 1 base stayed unmatched. Germline CDR1 SEHNR, CDR2 FQNEAQ (reference sequence).

This clonotype was counted only a few times. The chain links TRBV6-5 to TRBJ2-7, with 11 bases aligning to TRBD1. The CDR3 loop spans 16 amino acids. The germline V gene encodes CDR1 MNHEY and CDR2 SVGAGI. The J segment lost 3 bases and the V segment lost 2 bases, leaving 6 bases of the junction unmatched. The CDR3 DNA follows: TGTGCCAGCAGTTACCCGGCCGGGACAGGGGGCTACGAGCAGTACTTC. Translating gives CASSYPAGTGGYEQYF.

The rearrangement joins TRBV6-1 to TRBJ2-7, with 13 bases lining up with TRBD2. The CDR3 length is 16 residues. The trim removed 6 bases at V and 6 bases at J, leaving 11 bases unmatched. The germline V gene has CDR1 MNHNS and CDR2 SASEGT. The CDR3 protein is CASSFLPGLAGLEQYF. CDR3 DNA: TGTGCCAGCAGCTTCCTTCCGGGACTAGCGGGACTCGAGCAGTACTTC.

V and J are TRBV11-2 and TRBJ2-2, with unresolved D. The CDR3 has 14 amino acids. Trimming took off 1 base at V and 6 bases at J, with 9 bases between the two ends. Germline loops: CDR1 SGHAT, CDR2 FQNNGV. The CDR3 DNA follows: TGTGCCAGCAGCTTAGGGCGCTGGGCCGGGGAGCTGTTTTTT. It translates to CASSLGRWAGELFF.

CDR3 DNA sequence: TGTGCCTGGGCGGAAGACAGTAATCAGCCCCAGCATTTT. It yields the protein CAWAEDSNQPQHF. The chain uses TRBV30 and TRBJ1-5; D may be TRBD1 (5 bases). The V end lost 5 bases, the J end lost 4 bases, and 12 bases lay between the germline ends. Germline CDR1 is GTSNPN and CDR2 is SVGIG (reference sequence). The CDR3 extends over 13 amino acids.

The gene calls are TRBV6-1 and TRBJ1-6; D may be TRBD1 (5 bases). The CDR3 consists of 16 residues. Trimming took 3 bases from V and 3 from J, leaving 12 bases between them. Germline values: CDR1 MNHNS, CDR2 SASEGT. CDR3 residues: CASSERGGFYNSPLHF. The DNA of the CDR3 is TGTGCCAGCAGTGAGAGGGGAGGTTTCTATAATTCACCCCTCCACTTT.

The chain recombines TRBV20-1 with TRBJ1-5, with D possibly TRBD1 on 6 matching bases. CDR1 is DFQATT, CDR2 SNEGSKA, per germline (reference sequence). Trimming removed 3 bases from V and 3 bases from J, with 15 bases in between. The CDR3 runs to 15 residues. The DNA for the CDR3 is TGCAGTGCTAGTTTAGCGGGGGCCTACAATCAGCCCCAGCATTTT. As protein: CSASLAGAYNQPQHF.

This clonotype was found a few times. The chain couples TRBV20-1 to TRBJ2-2; no reliable D call. V was pared by 3 bases and J by 3 bases, with 14 bases between. The germline gives CDR1 DFQATT, CDR2 SNEGSKA (reference sequence). The CDR3 has 15 residues. The CDR3 bases are TGCAGTGCTAGGGGCCGGCCTGGGGACACCGGGGAGCTGTTTTTT. This encodes CSARGRPGDTGELFF.

This clonotype has just a few counts. J is TRBJ2-7 and V is TRBV21-1. TRBV21-1 is designated a pseudogene. The CDR3 has 14 amino acids. This CDR3 reads CASSKADASYEQYF. CDR3 bases: TGTGCCAGCAGCAAAGCAGATGCTTCCTACGAGCAGTACTTC.

This chain links TRBV9 with TRBJ2-3; TRBD2 matches 10 bases. The CDR3 is made up of 16 amino acids. The germline V gene encodes CDR1 SGDLS and CDR2 YYNGEE. J was trimmed by 6 bases and V by 3 bases; bases with no gene match: 10. The CDR3 here is CASSGSSGRVSDTQYF. CDR3 in DNA: TGTGCCAGCAGCGGGTCTAGCGGGAGAGTCTCCGATACGCAGTATTTT.

The gene calls are TRBV19 and TRBJ1-5; a weak D match, TRBD1 (5 bases). V was clipped by 7 bases and J by 6 bases, with 13 bases between them. CDR1 is LNHDA and CDR2 is SQIVND in the germline V gene (reference sequence). The CDR3 loop spans 13 amino acids. DNA of the CDR3: TGTGCCAGTAAGGCAGGGTGGGGTCAGCCCCAGCATTTT. This gives the protein CASKAGWGQPQHF.

This chain joins TRBV6-2 or TRBV6-3 and TRBJ2-5; D ambiguous. Per germline, CDR1 MNHEY and CDR2 SVGEGT. The CDR3 length is 14 residues. V shed 2 bases and J shed 1 base, with 8 bases lying between them. The CDR3 nucleotides are TGTGCCAGCAGTTACGTGGGGATCCAAGAGACCCAGTACTTC. Encoded protein: CASSYVGIQETQYF.

The chain carries TRBV27 and TRBJ1-1, with D uncertain. Trimming pared 0 bases from V and 8 bases from J, leaving 19 bases between. This CDR3 has 16 residues. CDR1 MNHEY and CDR2 SMNVEV come from the germline V gene (reference sequence). The CDR3 region is CASSLSWAGSIGEAFF. The CDR3 DNA follows: TGTGCCAGCAGTTTATCATGGGCAGGCTCTATCGGGGAAGCTTTCTTT.

This chain links TRBV19 with TRBJ1-6; no clear D. Trimming took off 1 base at V and 10 bases at J, with 11 bases between the two ends. The CDR3 contains 14 residues. CDR1 is LNHDA, CDR2 SQIVND, per germline (reference sequence). The CDR3 loop reads CASSIAPRRSPLHF. The CDR3 region has the DNA TGTGCCAGTAGTATAGCCCCAAGGCGATCACCCCTCCACTTT.

The V gene is TRBV4-2, the J gene TRBJ1-1; D gene ambiguous. With 0 bases removed from V and 0 bases from J, the gap between germline ends came to 8 bases. This CDR3 has 15 residues. Looked up from germline, CDR1 is LGHNA and CDR2 is YNFKEQ. CDR3 bases: TGTGCCAGCAGCCAAGATCCGTGGGTGAACACTGAAGCTTTCTTT. Protein product: CASSQDPWVNTEAFF.

This chain joins TRBV27 and TRBJ1-6; maybe TRBD1 (5 bases). CDR1 and CDR2 (germline): MNHEY, SMNVEV (reference sequence). The CDR3 has 14 amino acids. V was trimmed by 5 bases and J by 3 bases, leaving 8 bases between them. CDR3 protein: CASSGDSYNSPLHF. The DNA for the CDR3 is TGTGCCAGCAGTGGCGACAGCTATAATTCACCCCTCCACTTT.

The CDR3 DNA is TGTGCCACCAGTGACCACGGGACAGGCTACGAGCAGTACTTC. Translation: CATSDHGTGYEQYF. The chain carries TRBV24-1 and TRBJ2-7; 8 positions agree with TRBD1. The junction had 4 bases not matched to a gene; V was cut back by 4 bases and J by 3 bases. The CDR3 runs to 14 residues. The germline CDR1 and CDR2 sequences are KGHDR and SFDVKD.